This TCR beta chain comes out of a study of T cells in Graves' hyperthyroidism and ophthalmopathy. Amplification of TCR beta CDR3 regions used RNA as the template. Initially, a first-round RT-PCR of the TCR CDR3 employed the HTBI primer set. TCRdb recomputed calls from the multiplex PCR reads with MiXCR, one row per CDR3 protein. The repertoire consists of around 540,000 distinct CDR3 sequences, with 46% occurring once and the leading ten covering about 7.8%. This clonotype was counted a few times. The V gene's germline CDR1 is SGHTA and CDR2 FQGNSA. There are 13 residues in the CDR3. V was cut by 5 bases and J by 4 bases, with 8 bases left in between.

This chain joins TRBV7-2 and TRBJ2-2; D is uncertain. This receptor was identified in a young woman with Graves' hyperthyroidism. The sample was peripheral blood or thyroid tissue (not recorded which). The chain's CDR3 is CASSQDVTGELFF. DNA of the CDR3: TGTGCCAGCAGCCAAGATGTCACCGGGGAGCTGTTTTTT.